The clone carrying this T cell receptor (beta chain) was picked up one time. Its cognate antigen is unknown. The CDR3 covers 15 residues. Germline-derived CDR1 and CDR2 are SGHDN and FVKESK. The V segment lost 0 bases and the J segment 4 bases; nucleotides outside the gene matches: 4. The data originate from a study of T cell responses to AZD1222 COVID-19 vaccine. About the study: Pooled samples include second doses given at about 4 or 12 weeks.

Profiling relied on immunoSEQ multiplex PCR, and the TCRdb table lists in-frame clones only, not all of them. The data contain 150,000 or so clones, less than 90% of them singletons. General observations from the study: At baseline, seropositivity was found in only a handful of AZD1222 recipients. Rises in breadth and depth of Spike-specific TCRs came after two AZD1222 doses.

The chain employs TRBV14 and TRBJ2-3; TRBD2 matches at 7 bases. This receptor was identified in an adult in good health. Sequences were derived from peripheral blood, sampled on day 0 of AZD1222 vaccination. Here the CDR3 reads CASSQDWGGADTQYF. DNA for the CDR3: TGTGCCAGCAGCCAAGACTGGGGGGGGGCAGATACGCAGTATTTT.